The present T cell receptor beta chain was sequenced within a study of T cells expressing NK-cell markers. Details on this clonotype: Its antigen is as yet unknown.

After re-calling the 5' RACE reads, TCRdb lists one entry per CDR3 protein, DNA absent. This sample's table reports over 100,000 distinct CDR3 sequences. Overall study findings and caveats: Six of the donors carried dominant NKG2C+ clonotypes that took up about 1.0-8% of their CD8+ T cells.

The receptor's source is a woman between 18 and 75 years old in good health. Specimen: blood T cells: a sorted CD56 or NKG2C T cell subset, CD4+ or CD8+ T cells, or bulk PBMC T cells (not recorded which).

CDR3 protein: CASSLKAWHEQYF. The chain recombines TRBV14 with TRBJ2-7. CDR1 is SGHDN, CDR2 FVKESK, per germline. CDR3 length equals 13 residues.